Shown below are 29 T cell receptor beta chains from a single sample sequenced in a study of shared clonotypes between healthy human individuals (dated by TCRdb to the early 2020s). Libraries were constructed by the immunoSEQ multiplex PCR assay. TCRdb limited this immuneACCESS table to in-frame rearrangements with V and J called. A share of clones is missing; checked studies link under half to unresolved V genes, and the rest is unexplained. This sample has roughly 2.4 million clones in its table, and 95% of those were observed once. Clones ranked in the top ten supply roughly 0.13% of the sample. The sequencing input was naive CD4+ T cells sorted from blood. The cell subset or site label corresponds to: CD45RA+ positively selected. The receptors here all came from a man younger than 30 in good health.

The chain employs TRBV5-1 and TRBJ1-2, with D tentatively TRBD1 (6 bases). Trimming removed 4 bases at V and 3 bases at J, with 13 bases between. This CDR3 contains 14 residues. The V gene's germline CDR1 is SGHRS and CDR2 YFSETQ. Here the CDR3 reads CASSPRAGDYGYTF. CDR3 sequence (DNA): TGCGCCAGCAGCCCCAGGGCAGGGGACTATGGCTACACCTTC.

About this clone itself: This sample includes further DNA sequences coding for the same CDR3. The rearrangement uses TRBV9 and TRBJ2-3; 10 bases agree with TRBD2. V lost 2 bases, J lost 6 bases, and 3 bases stayed unmatched. The CDR3 totals 14 residues. Germline assignment: CDR1 SGDLS and CDR2 YYNGEE. The CDR3 DNA sequence: TGTGCCAGCAGCGTTCTAGCGGGGGTGGATACGCAGTATTTT. Its protein product is CASSVLAGVDTQYF. Filled out from reference TRBV9 and TRBJ2-3, the complete variable domain reads DSGVTQTPKHLITATGQRVTLRCSPRSGDLSVYWYQQSLDQGLQFLIQYYNGEERAKGNILERFSAQQFPDLHSELNLSSLELGDSALYFCASSVLAGVDTQYFGPGTRLTVL.

The CDR3 loop reads CASRGGALQPQHF. Here the CDR3 DNA reads TGTGCCAGCAGGGGCGGGGCGCTCCAGCCCCAGCATTTT. V gene TRBV6-1 combines with J gene TRBJ1-5; a possible D gene is TRBD1 (5 bases). With 6 bases removed from V and 7 bases from J, the gap between germline ends came to 13 bases. CDR3 length equals 13 residues. Germline lookup yields CDR1 MNHNS and CDR2 SASEGT.

CDR3 residues: CAISDRQDGTGYTF. The CDR3 nucleotides are TGTGCCATCAGTGATAGACAGGACGGTACCGGCTACACCTTC. This chain links TRBV10-3 with TRBJ1-2; D possibly corresponds to TRBD1 (6 bases). This CDR3 is 14 amino acids long. V shed 3 bases and J shed 8 bases, with 16 bases lying between them. Germline-derived CDR1 and CDR2 are ENHRY and SYGVKD.

The chain joins TRBV5-1 to TRBJ2-3; 8 bases are shared with TRBD2. The CDR3 spans 17 residues. The V gene end was trimmed by 1 base and the J gene end by 2 bases; junction bases not matched to a gene: 9. Germline lookup yields CDR1 SGHRS and CDR2 YFSETQ. This CDR3 reads CASSLRGTSGNTDTQYF. The CDR3 DNA is TGCGCCAGCAGCTTGCGGGGAACTAGCGGCAACACAGATACGCAGTATTTT.

The V call is TRBV7-9, the J call TRBJ2-5, with TRBD1 identical over 10 bases. Germline CDR1 and CDR2: SEHNR and FQNEAQ (reference sequence). The ends lost 5 bases at V and 5 bases at J; junction bases unmatched: 11. This CDR3 region has 16 residues. CDR3 bases: TGTGCCAGCAGCCCTCTTACGGGACAGGGGCCGGAGACCCAGTACTTC. Translated: CASSPLTGQGPETQYF.

The chain is built from TRBV27 and TRBJ2-2, with 10 bases fitting TRBD1. Germline CDR1 is MNHEY and CDR2 is SMNVEV (reference sequence). V was clipped by 5 bases and J by 2 bases; unmatched bases: 2. The length of the CDR3 is 15 residues. CDR3 sequence: CASSPTGGNTGELFF. In DNA, the CDR3 is TGTGCCAGCAGTCCGACAGGGGGCAACACCGGGGAGCTGTTTTTT.

The chain couples TRBV2 to TRBJ2-2; the D gene could be TRBD1 or TRBD2 (5 bases each). Germline V CDR1 and CDR2: SNHLY, FYNNEI. The CDR3 extends over 15 amino acids. Trimming removed 1 base from V and 4 bases from J, with 10 bases in between. CDR3 coding DNA: TGTGCCAGCAGTGAAGAGGGGAGCCCCACCGGGGAGCTGTTTTTT. This sequence encodes CASSEEGSPTGELFF.

The chain carries TRBV7-9 and TRBJ2-6; D is ambiguous. From germline, CDR1 is SEHNR and CDR2 FQNEAQ (reference sequence). Deletions cut 5 bases from V and 0 bases from J, with 11 bases between. The CDR3 spans 16 residues. CDR3: CASSPSGGSGANVLTF. DNA for the CDR3: TGTGCCAGCAGCCCATCGGGCGGCTCTGGGGCCAACGTCCTGACTTTC.

V usage is TRBV27 and J usage is TRBJ1-1; no firm D call. The CDR3 covers 14 residues. CDR1 and CDR2 (germline): MNHEY, SMNVEV (reference sequence). V lost 2 bases to trimming and J lost 5 bases, with 12 bases between them. The CDR3 loop is CASSLDISMTEAFF. The CDR3 coding sequence is TGTGCCAGCAGTTTAGACATTTCGATGACTGAAGCTTTCTTT.

V and J are TRBV5-1 and TRBJ2-7, with D perhaps TRBD1 (6 bases). Germline V gene sequence: CDR1 SGHRS, CDR2 YFSETQ. There are 16 residues in the CDR3. Trimming pared 3 bases from V and 0 bases from J, leaving 16 bases between. The CDR3 DNA is TGCGCCAGCAGCTACGGACAGTTTGCGAGCTCCTACGAGCAGTACTTC. As protein: CASSYGQFASSYEQYF.

The chain carries TRBV2 and TRBJ2-3, with 12 bases fitting TRBD2. The CDR3 is 22 residues long. Germline CDR1 reads SNHLY; CDR2 reads FYNNEI. Trimming cost V 6 bases and J 3 bases; bases outside gene matches: 25. The CDR3 reads CASSGPGTGPTSGSFGTDTQYF. The CDR3 DNA sequence: TGTGCCAGCAGCGGACCCGGGACAGGACCGACTAGCGGGAGTTTTGGTACAGATACGCAGTATTTT.

The genes are TRBV6-4 and TRBJ1-2; 8 bases align to TRBD1. This CDR3 contains 13 residues. Germline CDR1 reads MRHNA; CDR2 reads SNTAGT. Unmatched junction bases numbered 4, after V lost 3 bases and J lost 7 bases. In nucleotides, the CDR3 is TGTGCCAGCAGTGAGCAGGGGGCAGGTGGCTACACCTTC. It codes for CASSEQGAGGYTF.

This clone came up once. A far larger clone is one nucleotide away, so this likely arose from a read error. At the DNA level, this CDR3 is encoded by other sequences in the same sample as well. The rearrangement links TRBV7-2 to TRBJ2-3, with D hard to call. CDR3 length: 13 residues. V was pared by 2 bases and J by 1 base, with 4 bases between. The germline gives CDR1 SGHTA, CDR2 FQGNSA. CDR3 coding DNA: TGTGCCAGCAGCTTACAGGGCACAGATACGCAGTATTTT. Residues: CASSLQGTDTQYF.

The chain has TRBV6-1 and TRBJ2-3; possible D gene TRBD1, 6 bases. CDR1 MNHNS and CDR2 SASEGT come from the germline V gene. V lost 2 bases and J 4 bases, leaving 16 bases between the germline ends. CDR3 size: 16 residues. CDR3 DNA: TGTGCCAGCAGTGAAAGGTTTGGGGGCGGGCCAGATACGCAGTATTTT. Encoded protein: CASSERFGGGPDTQYF.

Concerning this clone: One junction end disagrees with the germline gene, perhaps due to a read error. This sequence joins TRBV7-7 and TRBJ2-2; 8 nucleotides agree with TRBD2. The CDR3 runs to 18 residues. Germline CDR1 and CDR2: SSHAT and FNYEAQ (reference sequence). The CDR3 spells CASSYLTGLVENTGELFF. In DNA form, the CDR3 reads TGTGCTAGCAGCTACTTGACGGGACTAGTTGAAAACACCGGGGAGCTGTTTTTT.

The chain uses TRBV11-2 and TRBJ2-1; possible D gene TRBD2, 5 bases. Trimming cost V 6 bases and J 8 bases, with 17 bases left between them. This CDR3 spans 14 amino acids. Germline loops: CDR1 SGHAT, CDR2 FQNNGV. CDR3 DNA sequence: TGTGCCAGCAGGTCTCAGTGGGAGTACGATGAGCAGTTCTTC. Translated, it gives CASRSQWEYDEQFF.

J is TRBJ1-3 and V is TRBV6-5; D remains ambiguous. CDR3 length: 16 residues. The germline gives CDR1 MNHEY, CDR2 SVGAGI. The V end was cut by 3 bases, the J end by 0 bases, with 12 bases between. The CDR3 here is CASSYREGISGNTIYF. The CDR3 bases are TGTGCCAGCAGTTATCGGGAAGGAATCTCTGGAAACACCATATATTTT.

This chain connects TRBV27 to TRBJ1-2; D is ambiguous. Germline CDR1 MNHEY, CDR2 SMNVEV (reference sequence). Trimming took off 2 bases at V and 4 bases at J, with 8 bases between the two ends. The CDR3 sequence is 13 residues long. This CDR3 reads CASSLAGSYGYTF. Here the CDR3 DNA reads TGTGCCAGCAGTTTAGCGGGCAGCTATGGCTACACCTTC.

The chain carries TRBV18 and TRBJ1-2; D is unresolved. This CDR3 is built from 13 residues. Trimming shortened V by 6 bases and J by 7 bases, and 15 bases separated the two germline ends. Germline loops: CDR1 KGHSH, CDR2 LQKENI. The DNA for the CDR3 is TGTGCCAGCTCCCCGTCTTTTTTGTTTGGCTACACCTTC. Translation gives CASSPSFLFGYTF. Combining the CDR3 with reference TRBV18 and TRBJ1-2 gives the whole variable domain NAGVMQNPRHLVRRRGQEARLRCSPMKGHSHVYWYRQLPEEGLKFMVYLQKENIIDESGMPKERFSAEFPKEGPSILRIQQVVRGDSAAYFCASSPSFLFGYTFGSGTRLTVV.

J is TRBJ1-5 and V is TRBV28; no firm D call. The CDR3 spans 16 residues. V lost 0 bases and J lost 0, with 9 bases in between. Germline CDR1 MDHEN, CDR2 SYDVKM. CDR3 coding DNA: TGTGCCAGCAGTTTATGGGACGGACCTAGCAATCAGCCCCAGCATTTT. This gives the protein CASSLWDGPSNQPQHF. The variable domain in full, completed from reference TRBV28 and TRBJ1-5, reads DVKVTQSSRYLVKRTGEKVFLECVQDMDHENMFWYRQDPGLGLRLIYFSYDVKMKEKGDIPEGYSVSREKKERFSLILESASTNQTSMYLCASSLWDGPSNQPQHFGDGTRLSIL.

V gene TRBV5-1 combines with J gene TRBJ2-1, with TRBD1 as a possible D gene (5 bases). The V end was cut by 5 bases, the J end by 1 base, with 10 bases between. The CDR3 runs 14 residues. Germline V gene sequence: CDR1 SGHRS, CDR2 YFSETQ. The CDR3 bases are TGCGCCAGCAGTTTCGACAGATCCTACAATGAGCAGTTCTTC. Translating gives CASSFDRSYNEQFF.

In DNA form, the CDR3 reads TGTGCCAGCAGTGTATTCGCGGGGGGATACAATGAGCAGTTCTTC. Translated: CASSVFAGGYNEQFF. This chain uses TRBV7-3 with TRBJ2-1, with TRBD2 matching 8 bases. The CDR3 loop spans 15 amino acids. Germline values: CDR1 SGHTA, CDR2 FQGTGA. V gave up 6 bases and J gave up 4 bases; unmatched junction bases: 8.

This rearrangement joins TRBV25-1 to TRBJ1-3; D might be TRBD1 (5 bases). Per the germline V gene, CDR1 is MGHDK and CDR2 is SYGVNS. Trimming left V 1 base short and J 7 bases short, with 5 bases between. The CDR3 sequence is 12 residues long. The CDR3 here is CASSEWGNTIYF. The DNA of the CDR3 is TGTGCCAGCAGTGAATGGGGGAACACCATATATTTT.

The V gene is TRBV10-3, the J gene TRBJ2-3; weak D call: TRBD2 (6 bases). With 4 bases removed from V and 0 bases from J, the gap between germline ends came to 14 bases. CDR1 and CDR2 from the germline V gene are ENHRY and SYGVKD. The CDR3 runs to 16 residues. CDR3 in DNA: TGTGCCATCAGTGGTTCCTTGGGACTGAGCACAGATACGCAGTATTTT. It translates to CAISGSLGLSTDTQYF.

The chain couples TRBV19 to TRBJ1-2; D may be TRBD1 (5 bases). Trimming took 5 bases from V and 2 from J, leaving 12 bases between them. CDR1 is LNHDA, CDR2 SQIVND, per germline (reference sequence). The length of the CDR3 is 14 residues. The CDR3 DNA is TGTGCCAGTAGTGCAGAGGAGGGGAACTATGGCTACACCTTC. Protein product: CASSAEEGNYGYTF.

The chain recombines TRBV25-1 with TRBJ1-1; D is undetermined. Germline V gene data show CDR1 as MGHDK and CDR2 as SYGVNS. There are 14 residues in the CDR3. V was shortened by 1 base and J by 1 base, with 7 bases between the two germline ends. The CDR3 coding sequence is TGTGCCAGCAGTGAATGGGCAGGGAACACTGAAGCTTTCTTT. Its protein is CASSEWAGNTEAFF.

The chain couples TRBV4-2 to TRBJ1-1; D may be TRBD1 (5 bases). The V and J ends lost 1 base and 5 bases respectively, with 8 bases between them. Germline CDR1 is LGHNA and CDR2 is YNFKEQ. The length of the CDR3 is 13 residues. This CDR3 reads CASSQAEGTEAFF. Written as DNA, the CDR3 is TGTGCCAGCAGCCAAGCCGAGGGGACTGAAGCTTTCTTT.

Comment on this clone: This CDR3 is also generated by other DNA sequences in the sample. The chain combines TRBV19 with TRBJ2-3, with D possibly TRBD1 on 7 matching bases. Trimming took off 6 bases at V and 0 bases at J, with 10 bases between the two ends. The CDR3 is made up of 14 amino acids. Per germline, CDR1 LNHDA and CDR2 SQIVND (reference sequence). Here the CDR3 reads CASSPGGSTDTQYF. CDR3 DNA: TGTGCCAGTAGCCCAGGGGGGAGCACAGATACGCAGTATTTT.